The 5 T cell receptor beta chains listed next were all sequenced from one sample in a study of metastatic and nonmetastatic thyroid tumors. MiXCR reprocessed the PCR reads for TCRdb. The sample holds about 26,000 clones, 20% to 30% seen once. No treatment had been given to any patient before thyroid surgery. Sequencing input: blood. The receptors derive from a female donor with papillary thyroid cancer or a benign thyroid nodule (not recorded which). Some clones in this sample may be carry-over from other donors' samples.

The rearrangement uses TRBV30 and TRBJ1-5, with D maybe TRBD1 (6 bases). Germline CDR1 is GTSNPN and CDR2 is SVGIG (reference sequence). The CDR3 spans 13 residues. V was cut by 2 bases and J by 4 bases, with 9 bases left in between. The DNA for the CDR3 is TGTGCCTGGAGTTCACAGGGAAATCAGCCCCAGCATTTT. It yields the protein CAWSSQGNQPQHF. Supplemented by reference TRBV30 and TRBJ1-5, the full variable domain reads SQTIHQWPATLVQPVGSPLSLECTVEGTSNPNLYWYRQAAGRGLQLLFYSVGIGQISSEVPQNLSASRPQDRQFILSSKKLLLSDSGFYLCAWSSQGNQPQHFGDGTRLSIL.

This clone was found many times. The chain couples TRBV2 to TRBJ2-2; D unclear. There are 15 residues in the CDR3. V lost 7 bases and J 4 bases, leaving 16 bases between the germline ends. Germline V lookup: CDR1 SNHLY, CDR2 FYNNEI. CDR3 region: CASIPASSSTGELFF. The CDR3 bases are TGTGCCAGCATTCCTGCGAGTTCCAGCACCGGGGAGCTGTTTTTT.

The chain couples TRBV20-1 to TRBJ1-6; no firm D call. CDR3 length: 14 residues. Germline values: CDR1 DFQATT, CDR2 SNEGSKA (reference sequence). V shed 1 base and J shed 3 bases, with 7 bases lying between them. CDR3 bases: TGCAGTGCTAGAGTCTACGACTATAATTCACCCCTCCACTTT. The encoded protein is CSARVYDYNSPLHF.

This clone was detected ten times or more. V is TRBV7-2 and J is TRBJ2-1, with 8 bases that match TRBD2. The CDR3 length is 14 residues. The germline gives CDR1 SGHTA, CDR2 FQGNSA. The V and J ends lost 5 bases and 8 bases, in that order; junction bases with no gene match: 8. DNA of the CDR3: TGTGCCAGCAGCCCTTGGACTAGCAGCCATGAGCAGTTCTTC. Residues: CASSPWTSSHEQFF.

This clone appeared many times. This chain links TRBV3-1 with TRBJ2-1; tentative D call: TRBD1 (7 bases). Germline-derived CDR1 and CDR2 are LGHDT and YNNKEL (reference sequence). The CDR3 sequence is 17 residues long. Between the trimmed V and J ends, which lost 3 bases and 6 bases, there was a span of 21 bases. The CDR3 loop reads CASSHFQTGRFANEQFF. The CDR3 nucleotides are TGTGCCAGCAGCCACTTCCAGACAGGGAGGTTCGCCAATGAGCAGTTCTTC.